Shown below are 31 T cell receptor beta chains from a single sample sequenced in a study of blood T cells in healthy people across ages. The second PCR ran about 6 to 12 cycles with a sample-barcoded 5' primer and J-beta primers. TCRdb recomputed calls from the 5' RACE reads with MiXCR, one row per CDR3 protein. The sample has under 700,000 distinct CDR3 sequences, 24% seen once. These sequences were also reported in another study, on T cells of mothers and their children.

Source material: blood. All receptors derive from a boy younger than 18 in good health.

This clonotype was observed a handful of times. Germline and junction disagree at one end, which may indicate a read error. The J gene is TRBJ1-5, the V gene TRBV7-2; 9 bases align to TRBD1. This CDR3 contains 14 residues. CDR1 SGHTA and CDR2 FQGNSA come from the germline V gene. This CDR3 is CASGLGTGTPPQHF. The CDR3, as DNA: TGTGCCAGCGGCTTAGGGACAGGGACTCCCCCTCAGCATTTT.

V and J are TRBV28 and TRBJ1-6, with 8 bases that match TRBD1. After removal of 8 bases from V and 6 bases from J, the junction contained 9 bases not matched to a gene. This CDR3 has 15 amino acids. The germline V gene has CDR1 MDHEN and CDR2 SYDVKM. DNA of the CDR3: TGTGCCAGCGGGGGACAGGAGGGAGGTAATTCACCCCTCCACTTT. This encodes CASGGQEGGNSPLHF.

This clonotype was seen many times. One junction end disagrees with the germline gene, perhaps due to a read error. V usage is TRBV19 and J usage is TRBJ1-1; D call uncertain. The CDR3 is 12 amino acids. Germline V CDR1 and CDR2: LNHDA, SQIVND (reference sequence). The CDR3 coding sequence is TGTGCCAGCAGTAATCGGGGCACTGAAGCTTTCTTT. Amino acids: CASSNRGTEAFF.

V is TRBV9 and J is TRBJ2-1, with 8 bases lining up with TRBD1. Germline assignment: CDR1 SGDLS and CDR2 YYNGEE. The CDR3 extends over 15 amino acids. Unmatched junction bases numbered 10, after V lost 4 bases and J lost 7 bases. This CDR3 is CASSPRPQGVNEQFF. The CDR3 DNA is TGTGCCAGCAGCCCCCGTCCACAGGGGGTGAATGAGCAGTTCTTC.

In its sample, this clonotype was seen many times. The J gene is TRBJ2-5, the V gene TRBV7-2; TRBD2 agrees at 12 bases. The germline V gene encodes CDR1 SGHTA and CDR2 FQGNSA. The CDR3 spans 16 residues. The junction had 7 bases not matched to a gene; V was cut back by 3 bases and J by 5 bases. The DNA for the CDR3 is TGTGCCAGCAGCTTCGGACTAGCGGGATTCGGGGAGACCCAGTACTTC. Its translation: CASSFGLAGFGETQYF.

The chain recombines TRBV7-8 with TRBJ2-7; a weak D match, TRBD1 (6 bases). Germline V CDR1 and CDR2: SGHVS, FQNEAQ. CDR3 length equals 14 residues. V lost 1 base and J lost 2, with 9 bases in between. CDR3 nucleotide sequence: TGTGCCAGCAGCTTAGAAAGGACAGCCTACGAGCAGTACTTC. Its protein is CASSLERTAYEQYF.

This sequence joins TRBV20-1 and TRBJ2-3; TRBD1 aligns across 9 bases. The germline CDR1 and CDR2 sequences are DFQATT and SNEGSKA (reference sequence). Trimming cost V 3 bases and J 2 bases; bases outside gene matches: 6. The CDR3 is 15 amino acids. The CDR3 sequence: CSASTGQGHTDTQYF. The CDR3 nucleotides read TGCAGTGCTAGTACGGGACAGGGACACACAGATACGCAGTATTTT.

This clonotype was counted between two and nine times. The chain carries TRBV29-1 and TRBJ2-1; 7 nucleotides line up with TRBD2. Losses at the gene ends were 3 bases for V and 0 bases for J; bases not matched to a gene: 5. The CDR3 totals 15 residues. CDR1 SQVTM and CDR2 ANQGSEA come from the germline V gene. CDR3 region: CSVEGGGSSYNEQFF. The CDR3 DNA sequence: TGCAGCGTTGAGGGGGGAGGGAGCTCCTACAATGAGCAGTTCTTC.

This sequence joins TRBV12-3 or TRBV12-4 and TRBJ1-5; D is possibly TRBD1 (6 bases). This CDR3 comprises 13 residues. Between the trimmed V and J ends, which lost 6 bases and 7 bases, there was a span of 13 bases. Here the CDR3 reads CASSDTGRQPQHF. The CDR3 DNA is TGTGCCAGCAGCGATACAGGGAGACAGCCCCAGCATTTT.

This clonotype was counted only a few times. One end of the junction fails to match germline, which may point to a read error. This rearrangement joins TRBV6-5 to TRBJ2-7; a weak D match, TRBD2 (6 bases). The germline CDR1 and CDR2 sequences are MNHEY and SVGAGI. The CDR3 extends over 16 amino acids. The CDR3 region has the DNA TGCGCCAGTAGACCGGGGGTCCGCGCCTTTACCTACGAGCAGTACTTC. It translates to CASRPGVRAFTYEQYF.

This sequence joins TRBV20-1 and TRBJ2-7; 9 bases map to TRBD1. Germline CDR1 and CDR2: DFQATT and SNEGSKA (reference sequence). Trimming cost V 0 bases and J 3 bases; bases outside gene matches: 3. The CDR3 is made up of 14 amino acids. The CDR3 reads CSARDGTGIYEQYF. The CDR3 coding sequence is TGCAGTGCTAGAGATGGGACAGGGATCTACGAGCAGTACTTC.

This clonotype was seen more than once but under ten times. This chain links TRBV2 with TRBJ1-1; a weak D match, TRBD1 (6 bases). This CDR3 spans 14 amino acids. Germline CDR1 SNHLY, CDR2 FYNNEI. The ends were cut back, 4 bases at V and 1 base at J, with 10 bases in the middle. Here the CDR3 DNA reads TGTGCCAGCAGTGTTCGGGGGGCGAACACTGAAGCTTTCTTT. Encoded protein: CASSVRGANTEAFF.

The V and J genes are TRBV7-2 and TRBJ1-4; D is perhaps TRBD1 (5 bases). V lost 1 base and J lost 10, with 13 bases in between. CDR1 is SGHTA, CDR2 FQGNSA, per germline. This CDR3 contains 14 residues. CDR3 sequence: CASSLEGSPGKLFF. CDR3 bases: TGTGCCAGCAGCTTAGAGGGGTCCCCGGGAAAACTGTTTTTT. The full variable domain, rest sourced from reference TRBV7-2 and TRBJ1-4, is GAGVSQSPSNKVTEKGKDVELRCDPISGHTALYWYRQSLGQGLEFLIYFQGNSAPDKSGLPSDRFSAERTGGSVSTLTIQRTQQEDSAVYLCASSLEGSPGKLFFGSGTQLSVL.

V usage is TRBV5-5 and J usage is TRBJ2-3; 7 bases align to TRBD1. Germline V gene lookup returns CDR1 SGHKS and CDR2 YYEKEE (reference sequence). Germline trimming cut 0 bases from V and 3 bases from J; bases unmatched to any gene: 4. The CDR3 contains 15 residues. CDR3 in amino acids: CASSLEQGVTDTQYF. In DNA, the CDR3 is TGTGCCAGCAGCTTGGAGCAGGGGGTTACAGATACGCAGTATTTT.

The V gene is TRBV20-1, the J gene TRBJ2-3; 8 bases map to TRBD2. V dropped 3 bases and J dropped 9; count of bases not matched to a gene: 5. Germline V gene lookup returns CDR1 DFQATT and CDR2 SNEGSKA (reference sequence). The CDR3 contains 12 residues. The CDR3 loop is CSASTREGTQYF. Here the CDR3 DNA reads TGCAGTGCTAGCACCCGGGAGGGGACGCAGTATTTT.

This clonotype has ten or more counts. CDR3 protein: CSVEENDGEQYF. CDR3 bases: TGCAGCGTTGAAGAGAACGATGGCGAGCAGTACTTC. The chain has TRBV29-1 and TRBJ2-5; D remains ambiguous. Gene TRBJ2-7 matches the end of the DNA better, so the J call may be wrong. Germline CDR1 SQVTM, CDR2 ANQGSEA. CDR3 length: 12 residues.

V is TRBV4-3 and J is TRBJ2-5, with 10 bases matching TRBD2. In germline, CDR1 is LGHNA, CDR2 YSLEER. The CDR3 spans 18 residues. V lost 0 bases to trimming and J lost 1 base; unmatched junction nucleotides: 8. CDR3 sequence (DNA): TGCGCCAGCAGCCAAGATATTTCGCTAGCGGGGGCCCAAGAGACCCAGTACTTC. It yields the protein CASSQDISLAGAQETQYF.

This chain connects TRBV4-3 to TRBJ2-5; D gene unclear. V gave up 0 bases and J gave up 5 bases, with 10 bases separating them. CDR3 length: 14 residues. CDR1 is LGHNA, CDR2 YSLEER, per germline. The CDR3 DNA reads TGCGCCAGCAGCCAAGAGTACTCTGAGGAGACCCAGTACTTC. This encodes CASSQEYSEETQYF.

About this clonotype itself: Germline and junction disagree at one end, which may indicate a read error. For the CDR3, the DNA is TGTGCCAGCAGGGAGACAGGGGGGGCAACTAATGAAAAACTGTCTTTT. It is translated as CASRETGGATNEKLSF. The chain has TRBV6-6 and TRBJ1-4; TRBD1 agrees at 9 bases. This CDR3 is 16 amino acids long. Per the germline V gene, CDR1 is MNHNY and CDR2 is SVGAGI (reference sequence).

The rearrangement uses TRBV6-2 or TRBV6-3 and TRBJ1-5; the D is unclear. Germline values: CDR1 MNHEY, CDR2 SVGEGT. V dropped 3 bases and J dropped 5 bases, with 14 bases sitting between them. This CDR3 is 15 amino acids long. CDR3 bases: TGTGCCAGCAGTTATCCCCGGGAAATAGATCAGCCCCAGCATTTT. It translates to CASSYPREIDQPQHF.

This clonotype turned up a few times. The V gene is TRBV6-5, the J gene TRBJ2-5, with 9 bases aligning to TRBD1. CDR1 is MNHEY, CDR2 SVGAGI, per germline. V dropped 5 bases and J dropped 11; count of bases not matched to a gene: 12. The CDR3 consists of 14 residues. The DNA of the CDR3 is TGTGCCAGCAGTCCGGGACAGGGTTTTAGGGAGCAGTACTTC. It specifies CASSPGQGFREQYF.

This clonotype turned up a few times. This chain links TRBV2 with TRBJ1-6; TRBD1 matches 8 bases. The length of the CDR3 is 14 residues. From germline, CDR1 is SNHLY and CDR2 FYNNEI. V lost 8 bases and J lost 5; bases outside the gene matches: 5. As DNA, the CDR3 is TGTGCCAGCGGAGGACAGGGAGATAATTCACCCCTCCACTTT. It encodes CASGGQGDNSPLHF.

This clonotype was recorded at least ten times. The chain couples TRBV4-1 to TRBJ2-7, with a tentative D call TRBD2 (6 bases). Trimming shortened V by 0 bases and J by 6 bases, and 9 bases separated the two germline ends. The germline gives CDR1 MGHRA, CDR2 YSYEKL. The CDR3 sequence is 13 residues long. CDR3 coding DNA: TGCGCCAGCAGCCAAGATCTGGGGGGCGAGCAGTACTTC. Protein: CASSQDLGGEQYF.

There are a few counts of this clonotype. V is TRBV28 and J is TRBJ2-1; possible D gene TRBD2, 5 bases. Germline V gene data show CDR1 as MDHEN and CDR2 as SYDVKM. The CDR3 runs to 15 residues. V was cut by 5 bases and J by 1 base, with 12 bases left in between. CDR3 protein: CASSRGSRSYNEQFF. The DNA of the CDR3 is TGTGCCAGCAGTCGAGGGAGTAGGTCCTACAATGAGCAGTTCTTC.

The V gene is TRBV12-3 or TRBV12-4, the J gene TRBJ2-1, with 7 positions matching TRBD2. This CDR3 contains 15 residues. The V gene end was trimmed by 2 bases and the J gene end by 6 bases; junction bases not matched to a gene: 7. DNA of the CDR3: TGTGCCAGCAGTTTATCGCCTAGCGGAGGCAATGAGCAGTTCTTC. It is translated as CASSLSPSGGNEQFF.

This clonotype has a handful of counts. V usage is TRBV20-1 and J usage is TRBJ2-7; possibly TRBD2 for D (8 bases). V was trimmed by 1 base and J by 3 bases, leaving 19 bases between them. The CDR3 sequence is 16 residues long. Germline values: CDR1 DFQATT, CDR2 SNEGSKA (reference sequence). This CDR3 reads CSARAGGSGRGYEQYF. Written as DNA, the CDR3 is TGCAGTGCTAGAGCAGGGGGAAGCGGGAGAGGCTACGAGCAGTACTTC.

This clonotype was observed a handful of times. The chain combines TRBV20-1 with TRBJ2-7, with TRBD2 matching 7 bases. Trimming took 4 bases from V and 3 from J; bases not matched to a gene: 12. This CDR3 comprises 15 residues. Germline values: CDR1 DFQATT, CDR2 SNEGSKA (reference sequence). CDR3 region: CSATTLRTRNYEQYF. The CDR3 DNA is TGCAGTGCTACGACACTAAGGACTAGGAACTACGAGCAGTACTTC.

This clonotype was seen a handful of times. The rearrangement joins TRBV12-3 or TRBV12-4 to TRBJ2-5, with 9 bases fitting TRBD2. The CDR3 consists of 16 residues. Trimming removed 5 bases from V and 2 bases from J; junction bases left unmatched: 9. DNA of the CDR3: TGTGCCAGCAGTGAACTTAGCGGGAGCAGGCAAGAGACCCAGTACTTC. Protein: CASSELSGSRQETQYF.

This clonotype was seen only a few times. The CDR3: CSVVRASRYQETQYF. The CDR3, as DNA: TGCAGCGTTGTTAGGGCTAGCCGGTACCAAGAGACCCAGTACTTC. The gene calls are TRBV29-1 and TRBJ2-5; TRBD2 is a possible D gene (5 bases). The germline CDR1 and CDR2 sequences are SQVTM and ANQGSEA. This CDR3 spans 15 amino acids. Trimming took 4 bases from V and 0 from J, leaving 15 bases between them.

In its sample, this clonotype was seen a few times. The chain uses TRBV7-9 and TRBJ2-2; 7 nucleotides line up with TRBD1. Per the germline V gene, CDR1 is SEHNR and CDR2 is FQNEAQ (reference sequence). V shed 4 bases and J 6 bases; nucleotides not matched to a gene: 11. This CDR3 is 16 amino acids long. CDR3 residues: CASSSLGTEKAGELFF. The CDR3 DNA follows: TGTGCCAGCAGCTCCCTCGGGACAGAGAAGGCCGGGGAGCTGTTTTTT.

This chain links TRBV3-1 with TRBJ2-4; D call uncertain. V gave up 4 bases and J gave up 3 bases, with 13 bases separating them. Germline V gives CDR1 LGHDT, CDR2 YNNKEL (reference sequence). This CDR3 is built from 15 residues. CDR3 amino acids: CASSPRITGKNIQYF. The CDR3 DNA follows: TGTGCCAGCAGCCCCCGAATAACTGGCAAAAACATTCAGTACTTC.